This T cell receptor beta chain emerged from a study of OX40 agonist ivuxolimab in advanced cancers. Study overall: Dose-escalation subjects each had hepatocellular carcinoma, melanoma, renal cell or head and neck cancer.

Method: immunoSEQ multiplex PCR; TCRdb's copy keeps in-frame clones and lacks some. The table records approximately 70,000 clones, nearly 90% of them present only once. Findings and caveats of the study: The authors did not determine the antigen specificity of the expanded peripheral T cells.

Worth noting for this clone: Its antigen is not known.

Sample: CD4+ or CD8+ T cells sorted from blood, taken in a trial of the OX40 agonist ivuxolimab. The source is an adult with an advanced solid tumor such as melanoma, head and neck, liver or kidney cancer.

Here the CDR3 reads CASSFRRSRTEAFF. CDR3 coding DNA: TGTGCCAGCAGCTTTCGGAGGTCCAGGACTGAAGCTTTCTTT. The V and J genes are TRBV5-6 and TRBJ1-1; D not resolved. The germline V gene has CDR1 SGHDT and CDR2 YYEEEE. V was trimmed by 2 bases and J by 5 bases, leaving 13 bases between them. The length of the CDR3 is 14 residues.